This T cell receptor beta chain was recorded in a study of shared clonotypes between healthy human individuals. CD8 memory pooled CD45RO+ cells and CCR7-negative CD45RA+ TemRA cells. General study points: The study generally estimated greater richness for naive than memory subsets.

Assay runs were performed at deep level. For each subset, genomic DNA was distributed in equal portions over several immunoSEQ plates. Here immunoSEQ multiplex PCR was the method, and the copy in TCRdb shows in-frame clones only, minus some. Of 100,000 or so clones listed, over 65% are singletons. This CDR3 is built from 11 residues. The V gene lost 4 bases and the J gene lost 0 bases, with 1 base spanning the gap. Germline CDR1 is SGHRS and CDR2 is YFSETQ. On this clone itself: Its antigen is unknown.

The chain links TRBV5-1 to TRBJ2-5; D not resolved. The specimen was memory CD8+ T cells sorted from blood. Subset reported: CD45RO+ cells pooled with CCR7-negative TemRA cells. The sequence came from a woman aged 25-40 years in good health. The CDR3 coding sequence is TGCGCCAGCAGCAACCAAGAGACCCAGTACTTC. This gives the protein CASSNQETQYF.